Listed below are T cell receptor beta chains from one sample, sequenced in a study of response to subunit inactivated influenza vaccine. TCRdb passed the RT-PCR reads through MiXCR, listing each CDR3 protein once. The sample includes almost 600,000 distinct CDR3 sequences, 11% to 15% seen only once; the top ten take over 8.5%. This material consisted of PBMCs from blood, taken roughly 13 days after vaccination. The receptors originated from a man aged 50 to 59 who received an inactivated influenza vaccine. CDR3s include the opening cysteine and the closing phenylalanine or tryptophan. The order of the fields is CDR3 DNA, CDR3 protein, V gene, D gene, clone size, J gene. D genes are given only for firm matches. The size entry is marked missing in some rows and otherwise reads once, few, many or a size class.

cdr3_nt: TGTGCCACCATGCGCTACAATGAGCAGTTCTTC; cdr3_aa: CATMRYNEQFF; v_call: TRBV15; d_call: NA; clone_size: few; j_call: TRBJ2-1
cdr3_nt: TGTGCCAGCAGCTTATCTGGGACAGGGGCCTACGAGCAGTACTTC; cdr3_aa: CASSLSGTGAYEQYF; v_call: TRBV7-9; d_call: TRBD1; clone_size: many; j_call: TRBJ2-7
cdr3_nt: TGTGCCAGCAGCCCGGGGGGGCTGTATAGGTCACCCCTCCACTTT; cdr3_aa: CASSPGGLYRSPLHF; v_call: TRBV12-3/TRBV12-4; d_call: NA; clone_size: NA; j_call: TRBJ1-6
cdr3_nt: TGTGCCACCAGCAGAGGTGGTGCCACTGAAGCTTTCTTT; cdr3_aa: CATSRGGATEAFF; v_call: TRBV15; d_call: NA; clone_size: NA; j_call: TRBJ1-1
cdr3_nt: TGCGCCAGCAGCCAAGATCTGGTAGGGGTCTCTGGAAACACCATATATTTT; cdr3_aa: CASSQDLVGVSGNTIYF; v_call: TRBV4-3; d_call: NA; clone_size: NA; j_call: TRBJ1-3
cdr3_nt: TGTGCCAGCAGTGAATCGAGGACACGGCCCTACGAGCGGTACTTC; cdr3_aa: CASSESRTRPYERYF; v_call: TRBV25-1; d_call: NA; clone_size: NA; j_call: TRBJ2-7
cdr3_nt: TGTGCCAGCACCCCGGGACTTGTTGGCTACACCTTC; cdr3_aa: CASTPGLVGYTF; v_call: TRBV6-1; d_call: NA; clone_size: few; j_call: TRBJ1-2
cdr3_nt: TGTGCCAGCAGCTACGACAGGGATAACACCGGGGAGCTGTTTTTT; cdr3_aa: CASSYDRDNTGELFF; v_call: TRBV7-9; d_call: TRBD1; clone_size: NA; j_call: TRBJ2-2
cdr3_nt: TGTGCCAGCAGCACCGGACCGTCGTATAATTCACCCCTCCACTTT; cdr3_aa: CASSTGPSYNSPLHF; v_call: TRBV6-2/TRBV6-3; d_call: NA; clone_size: NA; j_call: TRBJ1-6
cdr3_nt: TGTGCCAGCAGCTTAGGTTGGTCCTTTAGCCCTGATACGCAGTATTTT; cdr3_aa: CASSLGWSFSPDTQYF; v_call: TRBV7-2; d_call: NA; clone_size: NA; j_call: TRBJ2-3
cdr3_nt: TGTGCCAGCAGTTTTGAGGGTGGCGTGAGCTATTTT; cdr3_aa: CASSFEGGVSYF; v_call: TRBV12-3/TRBV12-4; d_call: NA; clone_size: many; j_call: TRBJ1-3
cdr3_nt: TGTGCCAGCAGCTTGGACAGACCTTCTGAAAAACTGTTTTTT; cdr3_aa: CASSLDRPSEKLFF; v_call: TRBV7-2; d_call: NA; clone_size: few; j_call: TRBJ1-4
cdr3_nt: TGTGCCAGCAGCCTACAGGGGGCACCCAATGAGCAGTTCTTC; cdr3_aa: CASSLQGAPNEQFF; v_call: TRBV12-3/TRBV12-4; d_call: TRBD1; clone_size: many; j_call: TRBJ2-1
cdr3_nt: TGCAGTGCCCTACGGGGCACACACAATGAGCAGTTCTTC; cdr3_aa: CSALRGTHNEQFF; v_call: TRBV20-1; d_call: NA; clone_size: NA; j_call: TRBJ2-1
cdr3_nt: TGTGCCAGCAGCTTAATCTTACTTAGCACAGATACGCAGTATTTT; cdr3_aa: CASSLILLSTDTQYF; v_call: TRBV7-2; d_call: NA; clone_size: many; j_call: TRBJ2-3
cdr3_nt: TGTGCCAGCAGAAGACAGGGAACCTATTATAATTCACCCCTCCACTTT; cdr3_aa: CASRRQGTYYNSPLHF; v_call: TRBV6-1; d_call: TRBD1; clone_size: NA; j_call: TRBJ1-6
cdr3_nt: TGCAGTGCTAGATACCTGGGACAGGGAGGGAGCTACAATGAGCAGTTCTTC; cdr3_aa: CSARYLGQGGSYNEQFF; v_call: TRBV20-1; d_call: TRBD1; clone_size: many; j_call: TRBJ2-1
cdr3_nt: TGCGCCAGCAGTGAGAGTGGGACACGAACCTACGAGCAGTACTTC; cdr3_aa: CASSESGTRTYEQYF; v_call: TRBV10-2; d_call: NA; clone_size: NA; j_call: TRBJ2-7
cdr3_nt: TGTGCCAGCAGTGATCCAGCGGGGGGGGAAGAGACCCAGTACTTC; cdr3_aa: CASSDPAGGEETQYF; v_call: TRBV12-3/TRBV12-4; d_call: TRBD2; clone_size: NA; j_call: TRBJ2-5
cdr3_nt: TGTGCCAGCAGCCAAGATATCGGAGCGGTGGGTGAGCAGTACTTC; cdr3_aa: CASSQDIGAVGEQYF; v_call: TRBV4-2; d_call: NA; clone_size: NA; j_call: TRBJ2-7
cdr3_nt: TGTGCCAGCTCACCACTCGGCTTCCAAGAGACCCAGTACTTC; cdr3_aa: CASSPLGFQETQYF; v_call: TRBV18; d_call: NA; clone_size: NA; j_call: TRBJ2-5
cdr3_nt: TGCAGTGCTAGAGTAGGACAGTACTATGGCTACACCTTC; cdr3_aa: CSARVGQYYGYTF; v_call: TRBV20-1; d_call: NA; clone_size: few; j_call: TRBJ1-2
cdr3_nt: TGTGCCAGCAGCTTCGGACTAGCGGGAGGTGCAGATACGCAGTATTTT; cdr3_aa: CASSFGLAGGADTQYF; v_call: TRBV7-2; d_call: TRBD2; clone_size: NA; j_call: TRBJ2-3
cdr3_nt: TGTGCCAGCAGTTTCAATGGGAATGAGCAGTTCTTC; cdr3_aa: CASSFNGNEQFF; v_call: TRBV12-3/TRBV12-4; d_call: NA; clone_size: many; j_call: TRBJ2-1
cdr3_nt: TGCAGCGTTGGGCCCGGGGAAATTTACAATGAGCAGTTCTTC; cdr3_aa: CSVGPGEIYNEQFF; v_call: TRBV29-1; d_call: NA; clone_size: many; j_call: TRBJ2-1
cdr3_nt: TGTGCCAGCAGCTCAGGACTAGCGGCTGAGCAGTTCTTC; cdr3_aa: CASSSGLAAEQFF; v_call: TRBV7-3; d_call: TRBD2; clone_size: few; j_call: TRBJ2-1
cdr3_nt: TGCAGCGTTGTAACTAGCGGGGGCTACGAGCAGTGCTTC; cdr3_aa: CSVVTSGGYEQCF; v_call: TRBV29-1; d_call: TRBD2; clone_size: NA; j_call: TRBJ2-7
cdr3_nt: TGCAGTGCTAGAGATTATCGATCAGGGGACAGCAAGGAGCAGTTCTTC; cdr3_aa: CSARDYRSGDSKEQFF; v_call: TRBV20-1; d_call: TRBD1; clone_size: few; j_call: TRBJ2-1
cdr3_nt: TGCAGTGCTAGATCTCTAGCGGCGCCCGGGGAGCTGTTTTTT; cdr3_aa: CSARSLAAPGELFF; v_call: TRBV20-1; d_call: TRBD2; clone_size: few; j_call: TRBJ2-2
cdr3_nt: TGCGCCAGCAAGACCGGGACAGGGGAGTTCGATGAGCAGTTCTTC; cdr3_aa: CASKTGTGEFDEQFF; v_call: TRBV5-1; d_call: TRBD1; clone_size: many; j_call: TRBJ2-1
cdr3_nt: TGTGCCAGCTCACAGAGAGGGGACTATGGCTGCACCTTC; cdr3_aa: CASSQRGDYGCTF; v_call: TRBV18; d_call: NA; clone_size: NA; j_call: TRBJ1-2
cdr3_nt: TGCGCCAGCGCTGGGGGAGAAGGGGAGACCCAGTACTTC; cdr3_aa: CASAGGEGETQYF; v_call: TRBV5-1; d_call: NA; clone_size: NA; j_call: TRBJ2-5
cdr3_nt: TGTGCCAGCAGCTTGGACGCCAGGGGTAGTTCACCCCTCCACTTT; cdr3_aa: CASSLDARGSSPLHF; v_call: TRBV5-5; d_call: NA; clone_size: many; j_call: TRBJ1-6
cdr3_nt: TGCGCCAGCAGCCTCACGCCAGGGTCCAGCACAGATACGCAGTATTTT; cdr3_aa: CASSLTPGSSTDTQYF; v_call: TRBV5-1; d_call: NA; clone_size: few; j_call: TRBJ2-3
cdr3_nt: TGTGCCAGTAGTATAGTTCAGGGCCTCTTACCAGATACGCAGTATTTT; cdr3_aa: CASSIVQGLLPDTQYF; v_call: TRBV19; d_call: NA; clone_size: NA; j_call: TRBJ2-3
cdr3_nt: TGTGCCAGTAAGGAGGTAGCGGCGAACACCGGGGAGCTGTTTTTT; cdr3_aa: CASKEVAANTGELFF; v_call: TRBV5-4; d_call: NA; clone_size: NA; j_call: TRBJ2-2
cdr3_nt: TGTGCCAGCAGCTTGGGACTAGCCAGGGTCACAGATACGCAGTATTTT; cdr3_aa: CASSLGLARVTDTQYF; v_call: TRBV11-2; d_call: TRBD2; clone_size: few; j_call: TRBJ2-3
cdr3_nt: TGTGCCAGCAGCCAAAAGGGCGGTTCCTACGAGCAGTACTTC; cdr3_aa: CASSQKGGSYEQYF; v_call: TRBV4-2; d_call: NA; clone_size: few; j_call: TRBJ2-7
cdr3_nt: TGCAGTGCTAAAACAGGGGTAAAAGAGACCCAGTACTTC; cdr3_aa: CSAKTGVKETQYF; v_call: TRBV20-1; d_call: TRBD1; clone_size: NA; j_call: TRBJ2-5
cdr3_nt: TGTGCCAGCAGCGAAAGCGGGGGGTCTTACAATGAGCAGTTCTTC; cdr3_aa: CASSESGGSYNEQFF; v_call: TRBV9; d_call: TRBD2; clone_size: NA; j_call: TRBJ2-1
cdr3_nt: TGTGCCAGCAGTCTGGGTTTCGGTTCACCCCTCCACTTT; cdr3_aa: CASSLGFGSPLHF; v_call: TRBV6-1; d_call: NA; clone_size: few; j_call: TRBJ1-6
cdr3_nt: TGTGCCAGCAGCCAAAAGGAGATCACGGTCTATAATTCACCCCTCCACTTT; cdr3_aa: CASSQKEITVYNSPLHF; v_call: TRBV4-2; d_call: NA; clone_size: NA; j_call: TRBJ1-6
cdr3_nt: TGCGCCAGCAGGGAGGGGCAGGGTCTCGAGCAGTACTTC; cdr3_aa: CASREGQGLEQYF; v_call: TRBV10-2; d_call: NA; clone_size: few; j_call: TRBJ2-7
cdr3_nt: TGCGCCAGCAGCTTGGAGGTGAGCGGGGGGTCGACACCCCTCCACTTT; cdr3_aa: CASSLEVSGGSTPLHF; v_call: TRBV5-1; d_call: NA; clone_size: NA; j_call: TRBJ1-6
cdr3_nt: TGTGCCAGCAGTTACGATAGGACGGCCTACGAGCAGTACTTC; cdr3_aa: CASSYDRTAYEQYF; v_call: TRBV6-5; d_call: NA; clone_size: NA; j_call: TRBJ2-7
cdr3_nt: TGTGCCAGCAGCTCGACTAGCGGGGACGACGAGCAGTACTTC; cdr3_aa: CASSSTSGDDEQYF; v_call: TRBV7-9; d_call: TRBD2; clone_size: few; j_call: TRBJ2-7
cdr3_nt: TGTGCCAGCAGCTCCTACGGGACAGGGGGCGCAGATACGCAGTATTTT; cdr3_aa: CASSSYGTGGADTQYF; v_call: TRBV7-3; d_call: TRBD1; clone_size: NA; j_call: TRBJ2-3
cdr3_nt: TGTGCCAGCAGTTTCCGCCAGGGCCATGATACGCAGTATTTT; cdr3_aa: CASSFRQGHDTQYF; v_call: TRBV3-1; d_call: NA; clone_size: few; j_call: TRBJ2-3
cdr3_nt: TGTGCCAGCAGTCCTCCGGGTCTAGCGAGGAACACCGGGGAGCTGTTTTTT; cdr3_aa: CASSPPGLARNTGELFF; v_call: TRBV12-3/TRBV12-4; d_call: NA; clone_size: NA; j_call: TRBJ2-2
cdr3_nt: TGTGCCAGCAGTAAACAGGGTGGCAATCAGCCCCAGCATTTT; cdr3_aa: CASSKQGGNQPQHF; v_call: TRBV27; d_call: NA; clone_size: NA; j_call: TRBJ1-5
cdr3_nt: TGCAGCGTTGAAGATCGGAACAGTGGGTACAATGAGCAGTTCTTC; cdr3_aa: CSVEDRNSGYNEQFF; v_call: TRBV29-1; d_call: NA; clone_size: NA; j_call: TRBJ2-1
cdr3_nt: TGTGCCAGCAGCTTATCCCTAGGACAGGGTACCGGGGAGCTGTTTTTT; cdr3_aa: CASSLSLGQGTGELFF; v_call: TRBV7-8; d_call: TRBD1; clone_size: NA; j_call: TRBJ2-2
cdr3_nt: TGTGCCAGCAGCCAAGAGGCAGCATTCCAAGAGACCCAGTACTTC; cdr3_aa: CASSQEAAFQETQYF; v_call: TRBV3-1; d_call: NA; clone_size: few; j_call: TRBJ2-5
cdr3_nt: TGTGCCAGCAACCTCGACAGGGGGAATGCTGAAGCTTTCTTT; cdr3_aa: CASNLDRGNAEAFF; v_call: TRBV5-6; d_call: TRBD1; clone_size: NA; j_call: TRBJ1-1
cdr3_nt: TGCAGCGTTGAAGGGGGAGGTGCGACCCAGTACTTC; cdr3_aa: CSVEGGGATQYF; v_call: TRBV29-1; d_call: NA; clone_size: NA; j_call: TRBJ2-5
cdr3_nt: TGTGCCAGCAGTTCACGGGTCATTCAGCCCCAGCATTTT; cdr3_aa: CASSSRVIQPQHF; v_call: TRBV28; d_call: NA; clone_size: few; j_call: TRBJ1-5
cdr3_nt: TGCGCCAGCAGCTTGAGTTGGGGGCTTTACGACGAGCAGTACTTC; cdr3_aa: CASSLSWGLYDEQYF; v_call: TRBV5-1; d_call: NA; clone_size: many; j_call: TRBJ2-7
cdr3_nt: TGCGCCAGCAGCTTCACAGCACCGGAGACCCAGTACTTC; cdr3_aa: CASSFTAPETQYF; v_call: TRBV5-1; d_call: NA; clone_size: many; j_call: TRBJ2-5
cdr3_nt: TGTGCCAGCAGCTCACAGGGAGGAGAGTCACCCCTCCACTTT; cdr3_aa: CASSSQGGESPLHF; v_call: TRBV7-3; d_call: NA; clone_size: NA; j_call: TRBJ1-6
cdr3_nt: TGTGCCAGCAGCTTAGCGGACTCCAATGAGCAGTTCTTC; cdr3_aa: CASSLADSNEQFF; v_call: TRBV7-7; d_call: NA; clone_size: few; j_call: TRBJ2-1